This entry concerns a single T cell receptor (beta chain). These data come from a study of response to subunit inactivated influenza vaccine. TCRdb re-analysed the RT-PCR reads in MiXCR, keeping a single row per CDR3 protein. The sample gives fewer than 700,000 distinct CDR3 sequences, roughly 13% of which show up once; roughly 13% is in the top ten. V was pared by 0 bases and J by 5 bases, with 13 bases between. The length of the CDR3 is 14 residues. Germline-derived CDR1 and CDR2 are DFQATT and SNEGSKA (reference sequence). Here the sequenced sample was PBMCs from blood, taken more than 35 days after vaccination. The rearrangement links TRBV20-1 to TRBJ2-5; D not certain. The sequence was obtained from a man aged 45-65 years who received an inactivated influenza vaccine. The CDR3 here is CSARDDMLLETQYF. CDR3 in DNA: TGCAGTGCTAGAGACGACATGCTTCTGGAGACCCAGTACTTC.